Following are 14 T cell receptor beta chains from one sample sequenced in a study of cytomegalovirus exposure and HLA in healthy donors. The PCR contained 60 Vbeta and 13 Jbeta primers. TCRdb keeps only in-frame clones here, not all; method: immunoSEQ multiplex PCR. The table lists 85,000 to 120,000 clones, around 78% of them singletons. Sequences were obtained from PBMCs. The receptors stem from a man aged 35-49 years in good health and CMV-seronegative.

Relative to its sample, this clone is medium-sized. V and J are TRBV6-1 and TRBJ2-7, with TRBD1 identical over 8 bases. V trimming: 8 bases; J trimming: 7 bases; junction bases outside the gene matches: 13. The CDR3 length is 14 residues. The germline gives CDR1 MNHNS, CDR2 SASEGT. In DNA form, the CDR3 reads TGTGCCAGCTCCGGACAGGGAAAATCGGGTGAGCAGTACTTC. Protein sequence: CASSGQGKSGEQYF.

This chain connects TRBV19 to TRBJ1-4; the D gene is possibly TRBD1 (6 bases). Trimming pared 4 bases from V and 6 bases from J, leaving 9 bases between. The CDR3 contains 13 residues. Germline CDR1 and CDR2: LNHDA and SQIVND (reference sequence). The CDR3 loop is CASSTQGYEKLFF. The CDR3 DNA reads TGTGCCAGTAGTACACAGGGCTATGAAAAACTGTTTTTT.

This rearrangement joins TRBV10-3 to TRBJ2-7; 7 bases align to TRBD2. The CDR3 is 15 amino acids. Germline CDR1 and CDR2: ENHRY and SYGVKD. V was clipped by 3 bases and J by 3 bases; unmatched bases: 8. The CDR3: CAISDRGGRDYEQYF. CDR3 DNA sequence: TGTGCCATCAGTGATCGTGGGGGGAGGGACTACGAGCAGTACTTC.

The chain links TRBV7-2 to TRBJ1-5; 8 bases fit TRBD1. The CDR3 consists of 16 residues. Trimming took 4 bases from V and 4 from J; bases not matched to a gene: 9. Germline V gene data show CDR1 as SGHTA and CDR2 as FQGNSA. The CDR3 nucleotides read TGTGCCAGCAGCTCTAAGTCAGGGGGCGGAAATCAGCCCCAGCATTTT. Encoded protein: CASSSKSGGGNQPQHF.

The V gene is TRBV27, the J gene TRBJ2-2; D unclear. The length of the CDR3 is 13 residues. Germline CDR1 reads MNHEY; CDR2 reads SMNVEV (reference sequence). V was cut by 6 bases and J by 2 bases, with 7 bases left in between. The CDR3 region is CASRRRNTGELFF. In DNA, the CDR3 is TGTGCCAGCAGGAGAAGAAACACCGGGGAGCTGTTTTTT.

The rearrangement links TRBV29-1 to TRBJ1-1; 9 nucleotides agree with TRBD1. This CDR3 contains 17 residues. Unmatched junction bases numbered 15, after V lost 0 bases and J lost 7 bases. CDR1 and CDR2 from the germline V gene are SQVTM and ANQGSEA. The chain's CDR3 is CSVEDLLGTGSFVEAFF. CDR3 sequence (DNA): TGCAGCGTTGAAGACCTCCTCGGGACAGGGTCTTTTGTTGAAGCTTTCTTT.

J is TRBJ2-5 and V is TRBV7-9, with unresolved D. The germline V gene encodes CDR1 SEHNR and CDR2 FQNEAQ (reference sequence). This CDR3 has 15 amino acids. V was clipped by 1 base and J by 4 bases, with 13 bases between them. CDR3: CASSLGSSTGETQYF. CDR3 nucleotides: TGTGCCAGCAGCTTAGGTAGCTCGACGGGAGAGACCCAGTACTTC.

The CDR3 bases are TGTGCCAGTAGTATAAAGGGGCGGCCCCAGCATTTT. Translating gives CASSIKGRPQHF. The rearrangement joins TRBV19 to TRBJ1-5; D is perhaps TRBD1 (5 bases). V dropped 2 bases and J dropped 9 bases, with 8 bases sitting between them. The CDR3 extends over 12 amino acids. Germline loops: CDR1 LNHDA, CDR2 SQIVND (reference sequence).

The J gene is TRBJ1-1, the V gene TRBV6-5, with unresolved D. CDR1 and CDR2 from the germline V gene are MNHEY and SVGAGI. This CDR3 has 14 amino acids. Trimming left V 3 bases short and J 1 base short, with 9 bases between. This CDR3 is CASSYQHPNTEAFF. The CDR3 coding sequence is TGTGCCAGCAGTTATCAACACCCGAACACTGAAGCTTTCTTT.

This chain connects TRBV4-1 to TRBJ1-5; 7 bases map to TRBD1. The V gene's germline CDR1 is MGHRA and CDR2 YSYEKL. V trimming: 0 bases; J trimming: 15 bases; junction bases outside the gene matches: 8. This CDR3 is built from 13 residues. The CDR3: CASSQELGGIRHF. CDR3 DNA: TGCGCCAGCAGCCAAGAATTAGGGGGCATAAGGCATTTT.

For the CDR3, the DNA is TGTGCCAGCAGGAGGGACTATGGAAACACCATATATTTT. It encodes CASRRDYGNTIYF. This rearrangement joins TRBV7-9 to TRBJ1-3, with D perhaps matching TRBD1 (5 bases). The V and J ends lost 6 bases and 3 bases respectively, with 9 bases between them. CDR1 is SEHNR and CDR2 is FQNEAQ in the germline V gene (reference sequence). This CDR3 has 13 residues.

The chain employs TRBV7-3 and TRBJ2-5; possible D gene TRBD1, 6 bases. The germline V and J ends were trimmed by 5 bases and 0 bases, with 13 bases remaining between them. Germline CDR1 reads SGHTA; CDR2 reads FQGTGA. The CDR3 totals 15 residues. The CDR3 nucleotides read TGTGCCAGCAGCCCAGGCCGGGACAACCAAGAGACCCAGTACTTC. Its translation: CASSPGRDNQETQYF.

Comments on this clone: One end of the junction fails to match germline, which may point to a read error. V usage is TRBV27 and J usage is TRBJ1-2, with 7 nucleotides matching TRBD1. CDR1 is MNHEY, CDR2 SMNVEV, per germline (reference sequence). This CDR3 is built from 15 residues. For the CDR3, the DNA is TGTGCCAGCAGTTCTAGGGACAGCTTACCCTATGACTACACCTTC. Translated, it gives CASSSRDSLPYDYTF.

The chain has TRBV30 and TRBJ2-3; no firm D call. From germline, CDR1 is GTSNPN and CDR2 SVGIG (reference sequence). Trimming removed 0 bases at V and 2 bases at J, with 3 bases between. The CDR3 length is 12 residues. CDR3 coding DNA: TGTGCCTGGAGTGTCCTCACAGATACGCAGTATTTT. Protein product: CAWSVLTDTQYF.